These 3 T cell receptor beta chains originate from one sample sequenced in a study of T cell responses to AZD1222 COVID-19 vaccine. Here immunoSEQ multiplex PCR was the method, and the copy in TCRdb shows in-frame clones only, minus some. Among about 130,000 clones listed, approximately 85% were seen once. The sequencing here drew on peripheral blood, taken 28 days after the second AZD1222 dose. The receptors were gathered from an adult who received the AZD1222 COVID-19 vaccine.

This clone was detected a few times. The chain has TRBV6-1 and TRBJ1-1, with no clear D. V was trimmed by 2 bases and J by 0 bases, leaving 7 bases between them. The CDR3 loop spans 14 amino acids. Germline V gene data show CDR1 as MNHNS and CDR2 as SASEGT. The CDR3 bases are TGTGCCAGCAGTGAAAGAATCATGAACACTGAAGCTTTCTTT. Residues: CASSERIMNTEAFF.

The gene calls are TRBV19 and TRBJ1-2, with TRBD1 identical over 11 bases. The CDR3 totals 16 residues. Germline trimming cut 6 bases from V and 5 bases from J; bases unmatched to any gene: 11. Germline V lookup: CDR1 LNHDA, CDR2 SQIVND (reference sequence). CDR3 in DNA: TGTGCCAGTAGCTTCGATGGACAGGGGGCATCGTATGGCTACACCTTC. Protein sequence: CASSFDGQGASYGYTF.

The rearrangement links TRBV4-2 to TRBJ1-2; 7 bases fit TRBD1. Trimming at V came to 2 bases and at J to 5 bases, leaving 8 bases not matched to a gene. The CDR3 length is 15 residues. Germline V CDR1 and CDR2: LGHNA, YNFKEQ. CDR3 loop: CASSQYTGVQYGYTF. Here the CDR3 DNA reads TGTGCCAGCAGCCAATACACAGGGGTCCAATATGGCTACACCTTC.